Each of the 10 T cell receptor beta chains below was sequenced from the same sample in a study of blood T cells in healthy people across ages. A second PCR of 7 to 11 cycles used a sample-barcoded 5' primer and a J-beta primer mix. In TCRdb, the 5' RACE reads were re-called with MiXCR into one record per CDR3 protein. Among 1 million to 1.2 million distinct CDR3 sequences listed, around two fifths were seen once. Sequenced input: blood. The source is a young man in good health.

Here the CDR3 DNA reads TGTGCCAGCAGTTTTTTTCCTAGGGCAGGGGCTAATGAAAAACTGTTTTTT. It yields the protein CASSFFPRAGANEKLFF. V is TRBV28 and J is TRBJ1-4, with D possibly matching TRBD1 (6 bases). Trimming removed 3 bases at V and 3 bases at J, with 17 bases between. CDR3 size: 17 residues. The V gene's germline CDR1 is MDHEN and CDR2 SYDVKM. The variable domain in full, with the rest retrieved from reference TRBV28 and TRBJ1-4, is DVKVTQSSRYLVKRTGEKVFLECVQDMDHENMFWYRQDPGLGLRLIYFSYDVKMKEKGDIPEGYSVSREKKERFSLILESASTNQTSMYLCASSFFPRAGANEKLFFGSGTQLSVL.

Comments on this clonotype: Possible read error: a much larger clone is one base away. V and J are TRBV20-1 and TRBJ2-1; D is possibly TRBD1 (6 bases). CDR1 and CDR2 from the germline V gene are DFQATT and SNEGSKA (reference sequence). CDR3 size: 13 residues. The CDR3 loop is CSVGQSSYNKQFF. CDR3 nucleotide sequence: TGCAGTGTCGGACAGAGCTCCTACAATAAGCAGTTCTTC.

This clonotype was seen only a few times. Here the CDR3 reads CASSSQQGFSNQPQHF. In DNA form, the CDR3 reads TGTGCCAGCAGCTCTCAACAGGGGTTTAGCAATCAGCCCCAGCATTTT. This chain joins TRBV7-9 and TRBJ1-5; 7 bases are shared with TRBD1. V lost 4 bases, J lost 0 bases, and 6 bases stayed unmatched. CDR1 and CDR2 (germline): SEHNR, FQNEAQ (reference sequence). The CDR3 extends over 16 amino acids.

This clonotype appeared a few times. The V call is TRBV7-9, the J call TRBJ1-1, with D perhaps TRBD1 (5 bases). Per germline, CDR1 SEHNR and CDR2 FQNEAQ (reference sequence). The CDR3 is 12 amino acids. V was shortened by 8 bases and J by 1 base, with 8 bases between the two germline ends. This CDR3 reads CASQDRNTEAFF. The DNA of the CDR3 is TGTGCCAGCCAAGACAGGAACACTGAAGCTTTCTTT.

The sample holds many counts of this clonotype. This chain links TRBV5-1 with TRBJ2-3; TRBD1 aligns across 9 bases. The CDR3 spans 16 residues. V gave up 4 bases and J gave up 2 bases; unmatched junction bases: 8. Germline V gene sequence: CDR1 SGHRS, CDR2 YFSETQ. CDR3 region: CASSAGQGISTDTQYF. CDR3 DNA sequence: TGCGCCAGCAGCGCGGGACAGGGAATTTCCACAGATACGCAGTATTTT.

This clonotype is a singleton in its sample. The chain links TRBV3-1 to TRBJ1-5; D gene ambiguous. CDR3 length: 13 amino acids. Trimming cost V 6 bases and J 5 bases, with 11 bases left between them. CDR1 is LGHDT and CDR2 is YNNKEL in the germline V gene (reference sequence). DNA for the CDR3: TGTGCCAGCAGTCCTCGGCCCCATCAGCCCCAGCATTTT. This translates into CASSPRPHQPQHF.

For the CDR3, the DNA is TGTGCCAGCAGTTCATCAACGGCGGGGGGCCCCTACGAGCAGTACTTC. This translates into CASSSSTAGGPYEQYF. The chain carries TRBV6-2 or TRBV6-3 and TRBJ2-7; 8 bases are shared with TRBD2. With V trimmed by 4 bases and J by 2 bases, 10 bases remained unmatched. CDR1 is MNHEY and CDR2 is SVGEGT in the germline V gene. The CDR3 runs 16 residues.

This rearrangement joins TRBV5-1 to TRBJ1-1; D uncertain. The germline gives CDR1 SGHRS, CDR2 YFSETQ. There are 13 residues in the CDR3. Between the trimmed V and J ends, which lost 0 bases and 10 bases, there was a span of 13 bases. CDR3 sequence reads: CASSLEGSPGAFF. In DNA, the CDR3 is TGCGCCAGCAGCTTGGAAGGGTCCCCAGGAGCTTTCTTT.

There are a few counts of this clonotype. This chain connects TRBV10-3 to TRBJ2-5; tentatively, D is TRBD2 (6 bases). V was shortened by 7 bases and J by 3 bases, with 12 bases between the two germline ends. Germline CDR1 and CDR2: ENHRY and SYGVKD. The CDR3 sequence is 13 residues long. CDR3 in DNA: TGTGCCATCACGCGGGACTCAAAAGAGACCCAGTACTTC. Translated, it gives CAITRDSKETQYF.

The V call is TRBV20-1, the J call TRBJ1-6; 7 bases match TRBD1. This CDR3 has 15 amino acids. Germline lookup yields CDR1 DFQATT and CDR2 SNEGSKA (reference sequence). After removal of 2 bases from V and 5 bases from J, the junction contained 6 bases not matched to a gene. DNA of the CDR3: TGCAGTGCTAGACCCCCGACAGGGAATAATTCACCCCTCCACTTT. Its translation is CSARPPTGNNSPLHF.